The 27 T cell receptor beta chains reported below all come from one sample, sequenced in a study of shared clonotypes between healthy human individuals. Produced via immunoSEQ multiplex PCR; TCRdb's table is partial and in-frame only. This table holds 2,500,000 or so clones, roughly 90% found once. The source material was naive CD4+ T cells from PBMCs. The subset denotes: CD45RA+ positively selected. Receptor source: a man between 18 and 35 years old in good health. Some clones in this sample may be carry-over from other donors' samples.

This sequence joins TRBV7-2 and TRBJ1-4, with 7 positions matching TRBD1. Germline V CDR1 and CDR2: SGHTA, FQGNSA. V trimming: 1 base; J trimming: 3 bases; junction bases outside the gene matches: 11. The CDR3 loop spans 18 amino acids. The CDR3 reads CASSLEGASIRANEKLFF. Here the CDR3 DNA reads TGTGCCAGCAGCTTAGAGGGGGCCTCCATCCGAGCTAATGAAAAACTGTTTTTT.

In its sample, this clone was seen once. V is TRBV30 and J is TRBJ2-1, with TRBD2 identical over 9 bases. CDR3 size: 20 residues. The V gene end was trimmed by 3 bases and the J gene end by 0 bases; junction bases not matched to a gene: 18. The germline gives CDR1 GTSNPN, CDR2 SVGIG (reference sequence). CDR3 protein: CAWRSWGLATPQSSYNEQFF. DNA for the CDR3: TGTGCCTGGAGATCCTGGGGACTAGCAACCCCCCAGAGCTCCTACAATGAGCAGTTCTTC.

The chain has TRBV7-3 and TRBJ2-3; D is possibly TRBD1 or TRBD2 (5 bases each). The V end was cut by 0 bases, the J end by 0 bases, with 13 bases between. Germline lookup yields CDR1 SGHTA and CDR2 FQGTGA. The CDR3 covers 17 residues. CDR3 loop: CASSLTRGGASTDTQYF. The CDR3 DNA reads TGTGCCAGCAGCTTAACGAGGGGCGGAGCTAGCACAGATACGCAGTATTTT. The complete variable domain, with remaining parts taken from reference TRBV7-3 and TRBJ2-3, reads GAGVSQTPSNKVTEKGKYVELRCDPISGHTALYWYRQSLGQGPEFLIYFQGTGAADDSGLPNDRFFAVRPEGSVSTLKIQRTERGDSAVYLCASSLTRGGASTDTQYFGPGTRLTVL.

The chain has TRBV10-1 and TRBJ2-7; TRBD1 matches 7 bases. CDR3 length equals 15 residues. Germline values: CDR1 WNHNN, CDR2 SYGVQD (reference sequence). V dropped 6 bases and J dropped 2; count of bases not matched to a gene: 10. The CDR3: CASSAGQVGTYEQYF. The CDR3 DNA is TGCGCCAGCAGCGCAGGACAGGTTGGAACCTACGAGCAGTACTTC.

The genes are TRBV6-6 and TRBJ2-7; D is unresolved. The CDR3 is 14 residues long. V lost 6 bases to trimming and J lost 7 bases, with 19 bases between them. From germline, CDR1 is MNHNY and CDR2 SVGAGI (reference sequence). The CDR3 loop reads CASRPGGALREQYF. The CDR3 DNA reads TGTGCCAGCAGACCCGGTGGAGCCCTAAGAGAGCAGTACTTC.

The chain carries TRBV9 and TRBJ2-1, with D uncertain. Germline V lookup: CDR1 SGDLS, CDR2 YYNGEE. This CDR3 contains 15 residues. Trimming removed 0 bases at V and 2 bases at J, with 9 bases between. The CDR3 DNA is TGTGCCAGCAGCGTAGTAGGAGTTCCCTACAATGAGCAGTTCTTC. This gives the protein CASSVVGVPYNEQFF. The whole variable domain, filled in from reference TRBV9 and TRBJ2-1, reads DSGVTQTPKHLITATGQRVTLRCSPRSGDLSVYWYQQSLDQGLQFLIQYYNGEERAKGNILERFSAQQFPDLHSELNLSSLELGDSALYFCASSVVGVPYNEQFFGPGTRLTVL.

The rearrangement joins TRBV12-5 to TRBJ2-7, with TRBD2 matching 13 bases. The CDR3 spans 19 residues. Germline V gives CDR1 LGHNT, CDR2 FRNRAP. The trim removed 0 bases at V and 5 bases at J, leaving 13 bases unmatched. The CDR3 loop reads CASGLVNRTSGRIVNEQYF. In DNA, the CDR3 is TGTGCTAGTGGTTTGGTAAATCGGACTAGCGGGAGAATCGTCAACGAGCAGTACTTC.

The rearrangement uses TRBV7-3 and TRBJ2-1; D gene ambiguous. Trimming cost V 3 bases and J 4 bases, with 13 bases left between them. From germline, CDR1 is SGHTA and CDR2 FQGTGA. The CDR3 contains 15 residues. CDR3 region: CASSFGVPEYNEQFF. The CDR3 bases are TGTGCCAGCAGCTTTGGCGTCCCCGAATACAATGAGCAGTTCTTC.

This rearrangement joins TRBV11-2 to TRBJ1-1, with TRBD1 as a possible D gene (5 bases). V was trimmed by 5 bases and J by 3 bases, leaving 16 bases between them. The germline gives CDR1 SGHAT, CDR2 FQNNGV. The CDR3 spans 15 residues. The CDR3 is CASSPRWGGDTEAFF. CDR3 nucleotides: TGTGCCAGCAGCCCGCGTTGGGGCGGGGACACTGAAGCTTTCTTT.

The chain is built from TRBV6-5 and TRBJ2-3, with 7 nucleotides matching TRBD2. The junction had 12 bases not matched to a gene; V was cut back by 0 bases and J by 9 bases. Germline loops: CDR1 MNHEY, CDR2 SVGAGI. The CDR3 contains 16 residues. DNA of the CDR3: TGTGCCAGCAGTTACTCAAGGACTAGAATTCGGTCGACGCAGTATTTT. This translates into CASSYSRTRIRSTQYF.

This clone was counted a few times. The CDR3 loop is CASSLDRGPGELFF. CDR3 DNA: TGTGCCAGCAGCTTAGACAGGGGGCCCGGGGAGCTGTTTTTT. The genes are TRBV7-9 and TRBJ2-2, with 9 positions matching TRBD1. Germline assignment: CDR1 SEHNR and CDR2 FQNEAQ (reference sequence). Trimming at V came to 1 base and at J to 6 bases, leaving 0 bases not matched to a gene. The CDR3 is 14 amino acids.

The chain carries TRBV6-5 and TRBJ1-5; a possible D gene is TRBD1 (6 bases). The germline V gene has CDR1 MNHEY and CDR2 SVGAGI. V was trimmed by 6 bases and J by 4 bases, leaving 13 bases between them. The CDR3 totals 14 residues. The CDR3 sequence: CASSRTANNQPQHF. CDR3 nucleotides: TGTGCCAGCAGCCGGACAGCAAATAATCAGCCCCAGCATTTT.

The rearrangement joins TRBV7-3 to TRBJ2-3, with TRBD2 as a possible D gene (7 bases). Germline CDR1 SGHTA, CDR2 FQGTGA. Trimming took off 5 bases at V and 0 bases at J, with 15 bases between the two ends. The CDR3 covers 16 residues. CDR3 residues: CASSTRGGASTDTQYF. CDR3 DNA: TGTGCCAGCAGCACCCGAGGGGGGGCTAGCACAGATACGCAGTATTTT.

J is TRBJ2-5 and V is TRBV4-2; TRBD2 agrees at 8 bases. The V gene's germline CDR1 is LGHNA and CDR2 YNFKEQ. V gave up 4 bases and J gave up 2 bases; unmatched junction bases: 9. The CDR3 sequence is 16 residues long. As DNA, the CDR3 is TGTGCCAGCAGCCGCACTCCGGGACTAGTTCAAGAGACCCAGTACTTC. It specifies CASSRTPGLVQETQYF.

V and J are TRBV14 and TRBJ1-1; 7 positions match TRBD1. The V segment lost 4 bases and the J segment 6 bases; nucleotides outside the gene matches: 8. CDR3 size: 14 residues. The germline gives CDR1 SGHDN, CDR2 FVKESK. Here the CDR3 DNA reads TGTGCCAGCAGCCGAGCGACAGGGCTGGCTGAAGCTTTCTTT. Amino acid sequence: CASSRATGLAEAFF.

This chain uses TRBV29-1 with TRBJ1-1; D unresolved. CDR1 SQVTM and CDR2 ANQGSEA come from the germline V gene. The CDR3 consists of 13 residues. V was clipped by 5 bases and J by 1 base, with 11 bases between them. CDR3 amino acids: CSVCLTANTEAFF. DNA of the CDR3: TGCAGCGTTTGTCTAACAGCGAACACTGAAGCTTTCTTT.

The chain combines TRBV7-9 with TRBJ2-5; D unclear. The V gene lost 2 bases and the J gene lost 0 bases, with 10 bases spanning the gap. This CDR3 region has 15 residues. Looked up from germline, CDR1 is SEHNR and CDR2 is FQNEAQ (reference sequence). In DNA, the CDR3 is TGTGCCAGCAGCTTAATGCAGACGTACCAAGAGACCCAGTACTTC. Translating gives CASSLMQTYQETQYF.

The gene calls are TRBV29-1 and TRBJ1-4; TRBD1 agrees at 9 bases. The CDR3 sequence is 13 residues long. CDR1 is SQVTM, CDR2 ANQGSEA, per germline. V lost 7 bases and J lost 8; bases outside the gene matches: 8. As DNA, the CDR3 is TGCAGCGGGATGGACAGGGGAGACGAAAAACTGTTTTTT. Its protein is CSGMDRGDEKLFF.

This chain links TRBV28 with TRBJ2-4; the D call may be TRBD1 or TRBD2 (6 bases each). The CDR3 spans 16 residues. V was clipped by 5 bases and J by 0 bases, with 14 bases between them. Per germline, CDR1 MDHEN and CDR2 SYDVKM. The CDR3 here is CASSKTGAVAKNIQYF. DNA for the CDR3: TGTGCCAGCAGTAAAACGGGGGCCGTAGCCAAAAACATTCAGTACTTC.

This clone was counted a few times. The rearrangement joins TRBV7-6 to TRBJ2-2; the match to TRBD2 covers 7 bases. CDR1 and CDR2 (germline): SGHVS, FNYEAQ. There are 16 residues in the CDR3. Losses at the gene ends were 2 bases for V and 1 base for J; bases not matched to a gene: 4. The DNA for the CDR3 is TGTGCCAGCAGCTTACAGGCTAGCGGGAACACCGGGGAGCTGTTTTTT. This sequence encodes CASSLQASGNTGELFF.

V and J are TRBV7-2 and TRBJ2-7; the match to TRBD1 covers 7 bases. Germline V gene lookup returns CDR1 SGHTA and CDR2 FQGNSA. The CDR3 covers 16 residues. The V segment lost 1 base and the J segment 3 bases; nucleotides outside the gene matches: 9. The CDR3 DNA sequence: TGTGCCAGCAGCTTAGGAGTTTTTGCAGGGGGCTACGAGCAGTACTTC. This encodes CASSLGVFAGGYEQYF.

The chain employs TRBV7-3 and TRBJ2-6; unclear D gene. V was pared by 5 bases and J by 6 bases, with 8 bases between. Germline V gene lookup returns CDR1 SGHTA and CDR2 FQGTGA. This CDR3 is 13 amino acids long. CDR3 region: CASSEALANVLTF. Here the CDR3 DNA reads TGTGCCAGCAGCGAAGCATTGGCCAACGTCCTGACTTTC.

DNA of the CDR3: TGTGCCAGCAGGGAGGCGGGTCGGGGTAACTATGGCTACACCTTC. Its protein product is CASREAGRGNYGYTF. The genes are TRBV7-2 and TRBJ1-2; no firm D call. V dropped 6 bases and J dropped 1 base, with 15 bases sitting between them. Germline V lookup: CDR1 SGHTA, CDR2 FQGNSA. The CDR3 consists of 15 residues.

This chain connects TRBV14 to TRBJ1-1; D not resolved. The CDR3 is made up of 14 amino acids. With 1 base removed from V and 7 bases from J, the gap between germline ends came to 13 bases. The germline V gene has CDR1 SGHDN and CDR2 FVKESK. Here the CDR3 DNA reads TGTGCCAGCAGCCAAGTCGCCAGGTCCCTTGAAGCTTTCTTT. Residues: CASSQVARSLEAFF.

V is TRBV5-6 and J is TRBJ2-3, with TRBD2 matching over 7 bases. Germline V lookup: CDR1 SGHDT, CDR2 YYEEEE. This CDR3 has 14 residues. V was clipped by 5 bases and J by 4 bases; unmatched bases: 7. The CDR3 nucleotides are TGTGCCAGCAGTAGGGCGGGAGCCCCAGATACGCAGTATTTT. Amino acids: CASSRAGAPDTQYF.

The chain joins TRBV11-2 to TRBJ1-3, with no clear D. The ends were cut back, 0 bases at V and 1 base at J, with 10 bases in the middle. Germline CDR1 is SGHAT and CDR2 is FQNNGV. The CDR3 is 16 residues long. The CDR3 DNA follows: TGTGCCAGCAGCTTAGACGGTCGGAGGTCTGGAAACACCATATATTTT. Its translation is CASSLDGRRSGNTIYF.

The V and J genes are TRBV28 and TRBJ1-1; weak D call: TRBD1 (6 bases). V was shortened by 0 bases and J by 8 bases, with 10 bases between the two germline ends. Germline V lookup: CDR1 MDHEN, CDR2 SYDVKM. This CDR3 contains 13 residues. The CDR3 is CASSLWGTLEAFF. CDR3 DNA: TGTGCCAGCAGTTTATGGGGGACATTAGAAGCTTTCTTT.